This T cell receptor beta chain was observed in a study of T cell changes during pregnancy in multiple sclerosis. The repertoire was sequenced with immunoSEQ multiplex PCR; TCRdb's copy has only in-frame clones and lacks some. The sample has just under 65,000 clones; about 93% are singletons. The CDR3 contains 15 residues. Germline V gene sequence: CDR1 MNHEY, CDR2 SMNVEV (reference sequence). Trimming cost V 8 bases and J 3 bases, with 20 bases left between them. Sequenced material: CD8+ T cells from peripheral blood mononuclear cells, taken in the second trimester of pregnancy. This clonotype originated in a female donor with multiple sclerosis, enrolled in a pregnancy study. V and J are TRBV27 and TRBJ2-7; D not certain. The chain's CDR3 is CASGLPPGLRYEQYF. CDR3 DNA: TGTGCCAGCGGTCTGCCACCGGGTCTACGCTACGAGCAGTACTTC.